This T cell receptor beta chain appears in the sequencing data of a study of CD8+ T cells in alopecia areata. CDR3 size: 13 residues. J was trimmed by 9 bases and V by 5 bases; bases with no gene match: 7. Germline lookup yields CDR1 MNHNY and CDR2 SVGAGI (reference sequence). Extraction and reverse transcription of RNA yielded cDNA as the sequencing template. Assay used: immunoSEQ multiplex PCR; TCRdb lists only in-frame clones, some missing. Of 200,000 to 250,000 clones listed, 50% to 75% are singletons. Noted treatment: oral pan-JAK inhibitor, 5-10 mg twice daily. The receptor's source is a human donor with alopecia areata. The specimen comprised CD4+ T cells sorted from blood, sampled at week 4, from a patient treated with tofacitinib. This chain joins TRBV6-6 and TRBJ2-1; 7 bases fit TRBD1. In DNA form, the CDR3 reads TGTGCCAGCAGTGTCCCAGGGGGAATTGAGCAGTTCTTC. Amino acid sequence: CASSVPGGIEQFF.